What follows are 24 T cell receptor beta chains derived from one specimen sequenced in a study of Ad26.COV2.S vaccination and SARS-CoV-2 variants (dated by TCRdb to the early 2020s). The treatment or condition label here, explained by the study, means: approximately 18 received Ad26.COV2.S at low or high dose, single or two shots; 5 received placebo; per-sample allocation not given. Repertoires of vaccine and placebo recipients were sequenced from samples taken on day 63 after the first injection. The protocol used for the library was the immunoSEQ multiplex PCR assay. TCRdb took over this immuneACCESS table, retaining in-frame rearrangements with V and J assigned. Such tables are incomplete; in checked studies, under half of the missing clones stem from an unresolved V gene, and the remainder is unexplained. The sample table records about 480,000 clones; 70% to 90% of these occur just once. More than 10% of the sample comes from the top ten.

Sequenced material: peripheral blood, taken in a trial of Ad26.COV2.S vaccine versus placebo. All receptors derive from a person aged 18 to 65 who received the Ad26.COV2.S COVID-19 vaccine or a placebo.

V and J are TRBV30 and TRBJ2-6; D gene uncertain. The CDR3 consists of 14 residues. The germline CDR1 and CDR2 sequences are GTSNPN and SVGIG (reference sequence). Between the trimmed V and J ends, which lost 3 bases and 3 bases, there was a span of 9 bases. The CDR3 region is CAWSHSDGANVLTF. Written as DNA, the CDR3 is TGTGCCTGGAGCCACTCGGATGGGGCCAACGTCCTGACTTTC.

The rearrangement uses TRBV6-2 or TRBV6-3 and TRBJ2-1; D remains unclear. Trimming took off 3 bases at V and 3 bases at J, with 12 bases between the two ends. This CDR3 has 15 amino acids. Germline CDR1 reads MNHEY; CDR2 reads SVGEGT. DNA for the CDR3: TGTGCCAGCAGTTATGGTGCCAGTTTCTACAATGAGCAGTTCTTC. It encodes CASSYGASFYNEQFF.

The chain uses TRBV5-5 and TRBJ2-7, with 7 bases lining up with TRBD1. CDR1 and CDR2 (germline): SGHKS, YYEKEE (reference sequence). The V gene end was trimmed by 0 bases and the J gene end by 7 bases; junction bases not matched to a gene: 1. The length of the CDR3 is 12 residues. CDR3 DNA sequence: TGTGCCAGCAGCTTGGGCAGGGGGGAGCAGTACTTC. It yields the protein CASSLGRGEQYF.

This chain joins TRBV28 and TRBJ2-7; 12 nucleotides align to TRBD2. Germline lookup yields CDR1 MDHEN and CDR2 SYDVKM. CDR3 size: 20 residues. The junction had 29 bases not matched to a gene; V was cut back by 11 bases and J by 6 bases. The CDR3: CAAKKTHPTSGRSRCCEQYF. The CDR3 region has the DNA TGTGCCGCCAAGAAAACCCACCCGACTAGCGGGAGAAGTCGGTGTTGCGAGCAGTACTTC. Full variable domain (missing parts from reference TRBV28 and TRBJ2-7): DVKVTQSSRYLVKRTGEKVFLECVQDMDHENMFWYRQDPGLGLRLIYFSYDVKMKEKGDIPEGYSVSREKKERFSLILESASTNQTSMYLCAAKKTHPTSGRSRCCEQYFGPGTRLTVT.

This chain uses TRBV3-1 (or the pseudogene TRBV3-2) with TRBJ2-2; D unclear. Trimming took off 6 bases at V and 5 bases at J, with 4 bases between the two ends. Germline loops: CDR1 LGHDT, CDR2 YNNKEL (reference sequence). CDR3 length equals 11 residues. The CDR3 loop reads CASRGTGELFF. Written as DNA, the CDR3 is TGTGCCAGCAGGGGTACCGGGGAGCTGTTTTTT.

The genes are TRBV6-2 or TRBV6-3 and TRBJ2-5; 8 nucleotides align to TRBD1. J gave up 7 bases and V 6 bases, and 10 bases lay outside the gene matches. Germline V lookup: CDR1 MNHEY, CDR2 SVGEGT. This CDR3 spans 14 amino acids. For the CDR3, the DNA is TGTGCCAGCAGCATCCCCGGACAGGGTGGGACCCAGTACTTC. Translating gives CASSIPGQGGTQYF.

The rearrangement uses TRBV5-1 and TRBJ2-6; the D gene is possibly TRBD1 (6 bases). CDR1 is SGHRS and CDR2 is YFSETQ in the germline V gene. CDR3 size: 19 residues. Trimming left V 4 bases short and J 0 bases short, with 20 bases between. The CDR3 coding sequence is TGCGCCAGCAGCCCGGCACCGACAGGAAGTTCCTCTGGGGCCAACGTCCTGACTTTC. Its translation is CASSPAPTGSSSGANVLTF.

V gene TRBV10-3 combines with J gene TRBJ2-1; TRBD1 aligns across 10 bases. The CDR3 runs 16 residues. With 2 bases clipped from V and 7 bases from J, the junction kept 8 bases outside the gene matches. CDR1 and CDR2 (germline): ENHRY, SYGVKD. This CDR3 reads CAISEPGQGSGNEQFF. CDR3 DNA: TGTGCCATCAGTGAGCCGGGACAGGGGTCGGGAAATGAGCAGTTCTTC.

The chain recombines TRBV5-4 with TRBJ1-3; possible D gene TRBD1, 5 bases. V was cut by 6 bases and J by 2 bases, with 21 bases left in between. CDR3 length equals 17 residues. In germline, CDR1 is SGHNT, CDR2 YYREEE (reference sequence). The CDR3 region has the DNA TGTGCCAGCACTCTCATCGGGCAGGGAGAGGCTGGAAACACCATATATTTT. Its translation: CASTLIGQGEAGNTIYF.

The chain joins TRBV18 to TRBJ2-1; D gene uncertain. Per germline, CDR1 KGHSH and CDR2 LQKENI. The CDR3 is 14 residues long. Deletions cut 2 bases from V and 9 bases from J, with 14 bases between. This CDR3 is CASSPEVPAPEQFF. In DNA form, the CDR3 reads TGTGCCAGCTCACCAGAGGTACCTGCACCTGAGCAGTTCTTC.

V usage is TRBV3-1 (or the pseudogene TRBV3-2) and J usage is TRBJ2-1; D possibly matches TRBD1 or TRBD2 (5 bases each). Germline CDR1 LGHDT, CDR2 YNNKEL (reference sequence). The CDR3 has 15 amino acids. With 3 bases removed from V and 6 bases from J, the gap between germline ends came to 15 bases. For the CDR3, the DNA is TGTGCCAGCAGCCAGGGGGTCGCAGTCCCCAATGAGCAGTTCTTC. Protein product: CASSQGVAVPNEQFF.

In DNA, the CDR3 is TGTGCCAGCAGCTTGTGGCTAGCGGGAGGCCTAGTCAGGGACGCAGATACGCAGTATTTT. Amino acids: CASSLWLAGGLVRDADTQYF. The chain uses TRBV5-8 and TRBJ2-3, with 11 bases matching TRBD2. The CDR3 sequence is 20 residues long. V shed 1 base and J 4 bases; nucleotides not matched to a gene: 17. Germline V gene lookup returns CDR1 SGHTS and CDR2 YDEGEE.

The V and J genes are TRBV30 and TRBJ1-2; D remains unclear. Deletions cut 2 bases from V and 7 bases from J, with 8 bases between. The CDR3 has 11 amino acids. Germline V lookup: CDR1 GTSNPN, CDR2 SVGIG (reference sequence). CDR3 residues: CAWSPLGGYTF. The DNA of the CDR3 is TGTGCCTGGAGTCCCTTAGGTGGCTACACCTTC.

The chain combines TRBV6-5 with TRBJ1-3, with D maybe TRBD1 (5 bases). Trimming cost V 6 bases and J 8 bases, with 14 bases left between them. Germline lookup yields CDR1 MNHEY and CDR2 SVGAGI. The CDR3 extends over 13 amino acids. The CDR3 DNA is TGTGCCAGCAGGTCGGGGCAACGGGACACCATATATTTT. This sequence encodes CASRSGQRDTIYF.

This chain connects TRBV11-1 to TRBJ2-3; TRBD2 is a possible D gene (5 bases). V was trimmed by 3 bases and J by 4 bases, leaving 17 bases between them. CDR3 length: 16 residues. The germline V gene encodes CDR1 SGHAT and CDR2 FQDESV (reference sequence). The DNA of the CDR3 is TGTGCCAGCAGCTTGAGGACCCCCGTGGGAGCAGATACGCAGTATTTT. Translated: CASSLRTPVGADTQYF. Full variable domain (outside the CDR3, taken from reference TRBV11-1 and TRBJ2-3): EAEVAQSPRYKITEKSQAVAFWCDPISGHATLYWYRQILGQGPELLVQFQDESVVDDSQLPKDRFSAERLKGVDSTLKIQPAELGDSAMYLCASSLRTPVGADTQYFGPGTRLTVL.

The J gene is TRBJ2-1, the V gene TRBV11-2; D is possibly TRBD1 or TRBD2 (5 bases each). Looked up from germline, CDR1 is SGHAT and CDR2 is FQNNGV. The CDR3 has 15 residues. V lost 5 bases to trimming and J lost 7 bases, with 18 bases between them. The CDR3 sequence: CASSQGTLPINEQFF. The DNA of the CDR3 is TGTGCCAGCAGCCAAGGGACCCTGCCAATAAATGAGCAGTTCTTC.

V and J are TRBV11-2 and TRBJ2-1; D uncertain. There are 17 residues in the CDR3. The germline V gene encodes CDR1 SGHAT and CDR2 FQNNGV. V lost 1 base and J lost 5, with 18 bases in between. CDR3 sequence: CASSLVQWSRRNNEQFF. CDR3 nucleotides: TGTGCCAGCAGCTTAGTGCAGTGGTCCAGACGTAACAATGAGCAGTTCTTC.

V is TRBV9 and J is TRBJ2-7, with TRBD2 matching over 14 bases. Trimming removed 4 bases from V and 5 bases from J; junction bases left unmatched: 2. CDR1 SGDLS and CDR2 YYNGEE come from the germline V gene. The CDR3 loop spans 14 amino acids. Here the CDR3 DNA reads TGTGCCAGCAGCAGGGGACTAGCGGGGGACGAGCAGTACTTC. It yields the protein CASSRGLAGDEQYF. Full variable domain (remainder filled in from reference TRBV9 and TRBJ2-7): DSGVTQTPKHLITATGQRVTLRCSPRSGDLSVYWYQQSLDQGLQFLIQYYNGEERAKGNILERFSAQQFPDLHSELNLSSLELGDSALYFCASSRGLAGDEQYFGPGTRLTVT.

The chain links TRBV6-5 to TRBJ2-7; 13 nucleotides align to TRBD2. CDR3 length equals 14 residues. Trimming removed 7 bases from V and 5 bases from J; junction bases left unmatched: 5. Looked up from germline, CDR1 is MNHEY and CDR2 is SVGAGI. The CDR3 protein is CASTRTSGSNEQYF. The CDR3 nucleotides are TGTGCCAGCACTAGGACTAGCGGGAGCAACGAGCAGTACTTC.

The chain has TRBV28 and TRBJ1-2; 9 bases fit TRBD1. Germline V gene data show CDR1 as MDHEN and CDR2 as SYDVKM. V lost 6 bases, J lost 8 bases, and 10 bases stayed unmatched. The CDR3 totals 14 residues. For the CDR3, the DNA is TGTGCCAGCAGCCCCCCGGGGACAGGGTACGGCTACACCTTC. It is translated as CASSPPGTGYGYTF.

This clone came up once. CDR3 amino acids: CASSKARVTSTGELFF. CDR3 DNA: TGTGCCAGCAGCAAAGCGCGTGTGACCAGCACCGGGGAGCTGTTTTTT. The chain employs TRBV21-1 and TRBJ2-2. TRBV21-1 constitutes a pseudogene. The CDR3 is 16 residues long.

This chain joins TRBV19 and TRBJ2-7; a possible D gene is TRBD2 (6 bases). Germline V lookup: CDR1 LNHDA, CDR2 SQIVND (reference sequence). This CDR3 has 13 residues. V lost 6 bases and J lost 5, with 14 bases in between. CDR3 sequence (DNA): TGTGCCAGTAGCGTGACTAGACTACACGAGCAGTACTTC. Translated: CASSVTRLHEQYF.

This rearrangement joins TRBV6-5 to TRBJ2-3; D possibly corresponds to TRBD1 (5 bases). V was trimmed by 8 bases and J by 2 bases, leaving 14 bases between them. CDR1 and CDR2 from the germline V gene are MNHEY and SVGAGI. The CDR3 sequence is 14 residues long. The CDR3, as DNA: TGTGCCAGCGGCCCCAGGGTTTACACAGATACGCAGTATTTT. It is translated as CASGPRVYTDTQYF.

This clone was seen more than once but under ten times. V is TRBV5-4 and J is TRBJ1-1; D not resolved. The CDR3 sequence is 14 residues long. Trimming took off 0 bases at V and 2 bases at J, with 8 bases between the two ends. Germline lookup yields CDR1 SGHNT and CDR2 YYREEE (reference sequence). DNA for the CDR3: TGTGCCAGCAGCTTGGAAGTCAGAAACACTGAAGCTTTCTTT. This gives the protein CASSLEVRNTEAFF.